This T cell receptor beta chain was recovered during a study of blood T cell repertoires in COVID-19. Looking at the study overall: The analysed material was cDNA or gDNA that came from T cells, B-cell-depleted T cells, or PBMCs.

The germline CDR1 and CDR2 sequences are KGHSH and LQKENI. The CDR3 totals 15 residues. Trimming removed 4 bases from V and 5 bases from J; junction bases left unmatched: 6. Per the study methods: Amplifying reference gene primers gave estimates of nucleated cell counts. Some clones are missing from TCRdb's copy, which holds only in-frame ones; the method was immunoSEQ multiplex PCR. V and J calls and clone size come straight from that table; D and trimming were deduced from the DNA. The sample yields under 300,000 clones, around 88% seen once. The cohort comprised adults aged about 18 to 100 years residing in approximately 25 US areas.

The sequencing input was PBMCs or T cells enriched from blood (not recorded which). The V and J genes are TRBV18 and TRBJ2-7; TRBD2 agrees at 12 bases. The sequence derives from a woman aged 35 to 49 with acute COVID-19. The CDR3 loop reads CASSLQLAGGHEQYF. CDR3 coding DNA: TGTGCCAGCTCACTACAACTAGCGGGGGGTCACGAGCAGTACTTC.